The 17 T cell receptor beta chains listed next were all sequenced from one sample in a study of blood T cells in healthy people across ages. Alongside a J-beta primer mix, a sample-barcoded 5' primer served in a second PCR lasting roughly 6 to 11 cycles. A single record per CDR3 protein comes from TCRdb applying MiXCR to the 5' RACE reads. Among about 1,400,000 distinct CDR3 sequences, about 43% were seen once, and the ten largest hold around 8%. The material sequenced was blood. The receptors shown here come from a woman aged 18 to 35 in good health.

V gene TRBV24-1 combines with J gene TRBJ1-5; the match to TRBD1 covers 7 bases. This CDR3 has 16 amino acids. CDR1 is KGHDR, CDR2 SFDVKD, per germline. V lost 2 bases and J lost 0; bases outside the gene matches: 3. Here the CDR3 DNA reads TGTGCCACCAGTGATTCACAGGGGTATAGCAATCAGCCCCAGCATTTT. This codes for CATSDSQGYSNQPQHF.

The table lists this clonotype with a count of one. The V and J genes are TRBV14 and TRBJ2-1, with D tentatively TRBD2 (5 bases). The germline CDR1 and CDR2 sequences are SGHDN and FVKESK. Trimming cost V 0 bases and J 12 bases, with 12 bases left between them. The CDR3 runs to 13 residues. CDR3 DNA: TGTGCCAGCAGCCAAGATCTGCGGGCCGGGCAGTTCTTC. This encodes CASSQDLRAGQFF. Full variable domain (rest looked up from reference TRBV14 and TRBJ2-1): EAGVTQFPSHSVIEKGQTVTLRCDPISGHDNLYWYRRVMGKEIKFLLHFVKESKQDESGMPNNRFLAERTGGTYSTLKVQPAELEDSGVYFCASSQDLRAGQFFGPGTRLTVL.

Regarding this clonotype: A junction boundary mismatches the germline segment, possibly from a read error. The rearrangement joins TRBV7-9 to TRBJ1-3, with D perhaps matching TRBD1 (6 bases). Germline lookup yields CDR1 SEHNR and CDR2 FQNEAQ (reference sequence). The CDR3 has 15 amino acids. CDR3 sequence reads: CASSLASGDGNTIYF. The CDR3 DNA sequence: TGTGCCAGCAGCCTAGCCTCAGGGGACGGAAACACCATATATTTT.

This chain connects TRBV20-1 to TRBJ2-3; maybe TRBD2 (5 bases). Germline V lookup: CDR1 DFQATT, CDR2 SNEGSKA (reference sequence). There are 14 residues in the CDR3. V was trimmed by 0 bases and J by 3 bases, leaving 10 bases between them. The CDR3 region is CSARDRTGTDTQYF. The CDR3 region has the DNA TGCAGTGCTAGAGATAGGACGGGGACAGATACGCAGTATTTT.

This clonotype turned up a few times. The chain recombines TRBV14 with TRBJ2-3; D remains unclear. The CDR3 contains 18 residues. Trimming stripped 0 bases from V and 2 bases from J, with 18 bases between. Germline values: CDR1 SGHDN, CDR2 FVKESK. The CDR3 reads CASSQEPPNHQITDTQYF. In DNA, the CDR3 is TGTGCCAGCAGCCAAGAACCTCCCAACCACCAGATCACAGATACGCAGTATTTT.

This clonotype was picked up a small number of times. This rearrangement joins TRBV7-2 to TRBJ2-4, with D perhaps matching TRBD1 (6 bases). CDR1 and CDR2 from the germline V gene are SGHTA and FQGNSA. The CDR3 sequence is 16 residues long. The V and J ends lost 4 bases and 0 bases respectively, with 13 bases between them. CDR3 DNA: TGTGCCAGCAGCTCCTGGACAGCCCTAGCCAAAAACATTCAGTACTTC. Its translation is CASSSWTALAKNIQYF.

The chain has TRBV20-1 and TRBJ1-4, with TRBD1 matching over 9 bases. There are 15 residues in the CDR3. With 8 bases clipped from V and 2 bases from J, the junction kept 9 bases outside the gene matches. CDR1 is DFQATT and CDR2 is SNEGSKA in the germline V gene (reference sequence). CDR3: CSTYPGTGTNEKLFF. Here the CDR3 DNA reads TGCAGTACCTACCCGGGGACAGGGACTAATGAAAAACTGTTTTTT.

This clonotype has just a few counts. The chain links TRBV4-1 to TRBJ1-2; tentative D call: TRBD1 (5 bases). Trimming removed 3 bases from V and 7 bases from J, with 21 bases in between. Germline V gene sequence: CDR1 MGHRA, CDR2 YSYEKL. CDR3 length: 16 residues. CDR3: CASSQALGVLHAGYTF. Written as DNA, the CDR3 is TGCGCCAGCAGCCAGGCCCTGGGGGTCCTGCATGCTGGCTACACCTTC.

This clonotype has only a few counts. The gene calls are TRBV2 and TRBJ2-1; TRBD2 is a possible D gene (7 bases). The CDR3 spans 14 residues. Trimming removed 3 bases from V and 5 bases from J, with 11 bases in between. Germline CDR1 is SNHLY and CDR2 is FYNNEI. The CDR3 sequence: CASSDRGGNNEQFF. CDR3 nucleotides: TGTGCCAGCAGTGATCGCGGGGGCAACAATGAGCAGTTCTTC.

This clonotype has more than one count but fewer than ten. This chain connects TRBV20-1 to TRBJ1-4; D gene unclear. Per the germline V gene, CDR1 is DFQATT and CDR2 is SNEGSKA (reference sequence). The CDR3 length is 13 residues. V lost 8 bases and J 2 bases, leaving 12 bases between the germline ends. CDR3 loop: CSPTKATNEKLFF. The CDR3 nucleotides are TGCAGTCCGACGAAAGCTACTAATGAAAAACTGTTTTTT.

The chain is built from TRBV6-5 and TRBJ2-3; 12 bases agree with TRBD2. Germline CDR1 and CDR2: MNHEY and SVGAGI. V shed 6 bases, J shed 4 bases, and the junction held 8 bases outside the gene matches. The CDR3 has 16 amino acids. The CDR3 spells CASRPSGTSGSDTQYF. CDR3 in DNA: TGTGCCAGCAGACCATCCGGGACTAGCGGGTCAGATACGCAGTATTTT.

V is TRBV7-2 and J is TRBJ2-3; a weak D match, TRBD2 (6 bases). This CDR3 has 16 amino acids. Trimming took 1 base from V and 2 from J, leaving 13 bases between them. Looked up from germline, CDR1 is SGHTA and CDR2 is FQGNSA. CDR3 nucleotides: TGTGCCAGCAGCTTAGGGTTGGGACTCCTCACAGATACGCAGTATTTT. Translating it yields CASSLGLGLLTDTQYF.

The CDR3 bases are TGCAGCGTGCTGGGACAGAGCTATGGCTACACCTTC. Amino acids: CSVLGQSYGYTF. The genes are TRBV29-1 and TRBJ1-2; 7 positions match TRBD1. Germline V gene sequence: CDR1 SQVTM, CDR2 ANQGSEA. J was trimmed by 4 bases and V by 6 bases; bases with no gene match: 5. The CDR3 is 12 residues long.

V usage is TRBV6-5 and J usage is TRBJ1-5; 8 nucleotides match TRBD1. CDR1 MNHEY and CDR2 SVGAGI come from the germline V gene. With V trimmed by 2 bases and J by 0 bases, 15 bases remained unmatched. The CDR3 has 20 amino acids. The CDR3 sequence: CASSYGPGSGTGNSNQPQHF. CDR3 bases: TGTGCCAGCAGTTACGGTCCCGGCTCAGGGACAGGAAATAGCAATCAGCCCCAGCATTTT.

This clonotype was detected only once. CDR3 coding DNA: TGCGCCAGCAGCCCGGAGGCAGTAGATGGCTACACCTTC. As protein: CASSPEAVDGYTF. The chain has TRBV5-1 and TRBJ1-2, with D unclear. The V gene lost 4 bases and the J gene lost 6 bases, with 13 bases spanning the gap. The CDR3 totals 13 residues. Germline loops: CDR1 SGHRS, CDR2 YFSETQ.

The V and J genes are TRBV3-1 and TRBJ2-1; tentatively, D is TRBD2 (6 bases). Germline V lookup: CDR1 LGHDT, CDR2 YNNKEL (reference sequence). The CDR3 is 14 residues long. The V end lost 5 bases, the J end lost 6 bases, and 14 bases lay between the germline ends. The CDR3 reads CASSYSGTPNEQFF. The CDR3 DNA follows: TGTGCCAGCAGCTACTCCGGGACTCCCAATGAGCAGTTCTTC.

The rearrangement uses TRBV7-9 and TRBJ2-5; D possibly corresponds to TRBD2 (7 bases). With the DNA end fitting TRBJ2-7 better, the J assignment may be wrong. There are 14 residues in the CDR3. Looked up from germline, CDR1 is SEHNR and CDR2 is FQNEAQ (reference sequence). The CDR3 region is CASSLGGQRNEQYF. The CDR3 nucleotides read TGTGCCAGCAGCTTGGGGGGGCAGCGTAACGAGCAGTACTTC.